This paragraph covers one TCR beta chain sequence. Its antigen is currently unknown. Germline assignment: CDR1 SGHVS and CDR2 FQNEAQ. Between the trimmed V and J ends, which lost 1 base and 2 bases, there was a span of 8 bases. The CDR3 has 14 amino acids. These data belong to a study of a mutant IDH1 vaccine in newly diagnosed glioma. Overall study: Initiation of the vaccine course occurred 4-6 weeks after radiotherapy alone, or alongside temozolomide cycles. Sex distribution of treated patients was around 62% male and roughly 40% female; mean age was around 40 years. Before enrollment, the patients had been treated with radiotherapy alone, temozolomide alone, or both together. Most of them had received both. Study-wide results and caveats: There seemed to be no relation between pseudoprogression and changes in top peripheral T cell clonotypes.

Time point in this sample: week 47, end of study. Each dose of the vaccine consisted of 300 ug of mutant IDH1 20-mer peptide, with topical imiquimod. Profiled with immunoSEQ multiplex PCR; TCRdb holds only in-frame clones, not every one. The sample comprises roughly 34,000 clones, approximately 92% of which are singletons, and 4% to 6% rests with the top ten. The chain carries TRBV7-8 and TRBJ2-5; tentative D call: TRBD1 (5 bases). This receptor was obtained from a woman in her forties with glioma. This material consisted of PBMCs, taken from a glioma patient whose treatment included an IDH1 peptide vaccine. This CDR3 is CASSLGRQQETQYF. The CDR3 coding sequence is TGTGCCAGCAGCTTAGGGAGACAGCAAGAGACCCAGTACTTC.